This entry is about one T cell receptor (beta chain). The antigen remains undetermined. This record belongs to a study of T cells in Graves' hyperthyroidism and ophthalmopathy. Study findings and constraints: The model foresaw ophthalmopathy a median roughly 6.3 months prior to onset. By a 13 V-J model, ophthalmopathy was set apart from stable hyperthyroidism.

Amplification yielded TCR beta CDR3 regions, with RNA transcripts as the source. A first-round RT-PCR of the TCR CDR3 used the HTBI primer set. TCRdb ran MiXCR on the multiplex PCR reads and lists one entry per CDR3 protein. The sample lists fewer than 350,000 distinct CDR3 sequences, 15% to 20% occurring once. Fresh peripheral blood, roughly 9.8 ml of it, supplied the PBMCs. Sequences were obtained from blood. This sequence was found in a woman between 45 and 60 years old with Graves' hyperthyroidism.

In DNA form, the CDR3 reads TGCGCCAGCAGCTCGGGACAGCCTAGGGAGACCCAGTACTTC. It translates to CASSSGQPRETQYF. V gene TRBV5-1 combines with J gene TRBJ2-5; TRBD1 aligns across 7 bases. J lost 5 bases, V lost 3 bases, and 7 bases had no gene match. This CDR3 is built from 14 residues. CDR1 and CDR2 from the germline V gene are SGHRS and YFSETQ.